The rows below give T cell receptor beta chains drawn from one sample of a study of T cells in Graves' hyperthyroidism and ophthalmopathy. Each CDR3 protein gets one entry after TCRdb re-called the multiplex PCR reads with MiXCR. The sample has about 720,000 distinct CDR3 sequences; 16% are singletons. The sequenced sample consisted of blood. The receptors stem from a man younger than 30 with Graves' hyperthyroidism. Both conserved end residues are part of each CDR3. Each record gives: J gene, clone size, V gene, D gene, CDR3 DNA, CDR3 protein. A D gene is named only where the DNA matches it firmly. Not all rows give a size; the values are once, few, many and, for expanded clones, a class.

J: TRBJ2-7
size: once
V: TRBV7-9
D: TRBD2
DNA: TGTGCCAGCAGCTTGGGCGGCGGGGGGGCCGAGCAGTACTTC
CDR3: CASSLGGGGAEQYF

J: TRBJ2-1
size: NA
V: TRBV4-1
D: NA
DNA: TGCGCCAGCAGCCAAGCTGTCGGGAGAGTCTACAATGAGCAGTTCTTC
CDR3: CASSQAVGRVYNEQFF

J: TRBJ2-2
size: NA
V: TRBV5-1
D: NA
DNA: TGCGCCAGCAGCGTGGGACTCATAGACACCGGGGAGCTGTTTTTT
CDR3: CASSVGLIDTGELFF

J: TRBJ1-1
size: many
V: TRBV6-2/TRBV6-3
D: NA
DNA: TGTGCCAGCAGTCCCGGCGGAGGGACGAACACTGAAGCTTTCTTT
CDR3: CASSPGGGTNTEAFF

J: TRBJ2-3
size: few
V: TRBV4-1
D: NA
DNA: TGCGCCAGCAGCCAAGGTTTGGACCCATCAGGAACGCAGTATTTT
CDR3: CASSQGLDPSGTQYF

J: TRBJ2-7
size: few
V: TRBV18
D: NA
DNA: TGTGCCAGCTCACCACAGGCTAGTACTCCCGAGCAGTACTTC
CDR3: CASSPQASTPEQYF

J: TRBJ2-3
size: many
V: TRBV5-6
D: TRBD1
DNA: TGTGCCAGCAGCTCGAGGACAGGGTCAAGAGATACGCAGTATTTT
CDR3: CASSSRTGSRDTQYF

J: TRBJ2-2
size: few
V: TRBV12-3/TRBV12-4
D: NA
DNA: TGTGCCAGCAGTTTAGTGGATGACACCGGGGAGCTGTTTTTT
CDR3: CASSLVDDTGELFF

J: TRBJ1-2
size: few
V: TRBV27
D: NA
DNA: TGTGCCAGCAGTTTCGGTCCCTCCTATGGCTACACCTTC
CDR3: CASSFGPSYGYTF

J: TRBJ1-3
size: few
V: TRBV12-3/TRBV12-4
D: NA
DNA: TGTGCCAGCACCTTAGCCGGGCTATCTGGAAACACCATATATTTT
CDR3: CASTLAGLSGNTIYF

J: TRBJ2-1
size: NA
V: TRBV27
D: NA
DNA: TGTGCCAGCAGTCTACACCGTTACAATGAGCAGTTCTTC
CDR3: CASSLHRYNEQFF

J: TRBJ1-1
size: many
V: TRBV18
D: NA
DNA: TGTGCCAGCTCACCTGCAGGGTACGACACTGAAGCTTTCTTT
CDR3: CASSPAGYDTEAFF

J: TRBJ1-4
size: many
V: TRBV2
D: TRBD1
DNA: TGTGCCAGCATTTCAAAGGGGGACAGCGGTGAAAAACTGTTTTTT
CDR3: CASISKGDSGEKLFF

J: TRBJ2-2
size: few
V: TRBV6-2/TRBV6-3
D: NA
DNA: TGTGCCAGCAGACCCACAGGGACGAACACCGGGGAGCTGTTTTTT
CDR3: CASRPTGTNTGELFF

J: TRBJ1-2
size: NA
V: TRBV7-2
D: TRBD1
DNA: TGTGCCAGCAGCTTTGACCGGGACAGCCGATCGTTTGGCTACACCTTC
CDR3: CASSFDRDSRSFGYTF